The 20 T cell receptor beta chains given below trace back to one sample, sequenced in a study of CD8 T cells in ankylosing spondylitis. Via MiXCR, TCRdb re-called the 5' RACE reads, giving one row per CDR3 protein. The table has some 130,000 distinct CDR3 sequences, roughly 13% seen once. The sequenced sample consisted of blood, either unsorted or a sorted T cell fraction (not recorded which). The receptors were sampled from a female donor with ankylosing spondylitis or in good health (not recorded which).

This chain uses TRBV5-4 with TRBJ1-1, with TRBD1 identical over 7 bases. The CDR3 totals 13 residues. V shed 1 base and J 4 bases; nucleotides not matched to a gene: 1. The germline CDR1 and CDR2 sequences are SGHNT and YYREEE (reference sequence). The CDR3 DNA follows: TGTGCCAGCAGCTTGCAGGGGGTCACTGAAGCTTTCTTT. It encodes CASSLQGVTEAFF.

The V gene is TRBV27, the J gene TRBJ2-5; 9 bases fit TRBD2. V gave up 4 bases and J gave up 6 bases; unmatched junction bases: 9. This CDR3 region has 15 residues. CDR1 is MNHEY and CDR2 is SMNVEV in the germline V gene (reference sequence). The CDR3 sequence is CASSSSGLASKTQYF. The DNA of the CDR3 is TGTGCCAGCAGTTCCTCGGGACTAGCATCGAAGACCCAGTACTTC.

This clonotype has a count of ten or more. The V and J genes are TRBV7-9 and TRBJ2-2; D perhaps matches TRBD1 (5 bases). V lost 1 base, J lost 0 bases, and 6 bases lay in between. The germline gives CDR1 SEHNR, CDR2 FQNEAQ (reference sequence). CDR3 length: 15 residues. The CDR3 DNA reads TGTGCCAGCAGCTTAGTACAGGCGAACACCGGGGAGCTGTTTTTT. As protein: CASSLVQANTGELFF.

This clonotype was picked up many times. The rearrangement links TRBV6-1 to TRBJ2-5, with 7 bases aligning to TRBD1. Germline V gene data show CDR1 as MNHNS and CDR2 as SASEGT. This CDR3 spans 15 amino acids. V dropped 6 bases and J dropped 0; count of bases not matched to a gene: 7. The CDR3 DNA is TGTGCCAGCAGGCCGGGACAGCGGTACCAAGAGACCCAGTACTTC. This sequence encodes CASRPGQRYQETQYF.

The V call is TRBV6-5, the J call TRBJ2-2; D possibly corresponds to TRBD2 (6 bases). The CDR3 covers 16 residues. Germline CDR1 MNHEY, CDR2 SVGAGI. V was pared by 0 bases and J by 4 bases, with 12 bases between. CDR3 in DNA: TGTGCCAGCAGTTACTCAACCGGGAGTGGCACCGGGGAGCTGTTTTTT. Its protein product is CASSYSTGSGTGELFF.

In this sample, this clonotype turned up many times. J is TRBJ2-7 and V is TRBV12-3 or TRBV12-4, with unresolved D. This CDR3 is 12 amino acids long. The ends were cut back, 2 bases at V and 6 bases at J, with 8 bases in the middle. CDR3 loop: CASSLTQFEQYF. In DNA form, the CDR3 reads TGTGCCAGCAGTTTAACCCAGTTCGAGCAGTACTTC.

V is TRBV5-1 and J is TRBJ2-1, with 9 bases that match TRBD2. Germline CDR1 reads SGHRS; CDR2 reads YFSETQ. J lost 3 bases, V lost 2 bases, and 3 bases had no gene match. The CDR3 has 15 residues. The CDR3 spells CASSFLAGNYNEQFF. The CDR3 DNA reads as TGCGCCAGCAGCTTCCTAGCGGGGAACTACAATGAGCAGTTCTTC.

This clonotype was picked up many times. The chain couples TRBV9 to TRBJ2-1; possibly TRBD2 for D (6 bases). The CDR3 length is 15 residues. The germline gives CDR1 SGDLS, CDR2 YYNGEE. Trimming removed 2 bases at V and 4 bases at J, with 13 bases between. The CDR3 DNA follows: TGTGCCAGCAGCGTTTCCGGAGGAGGGTACAATGAGCAGTTCTTC. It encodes CASSVSGGGYNEQFF.

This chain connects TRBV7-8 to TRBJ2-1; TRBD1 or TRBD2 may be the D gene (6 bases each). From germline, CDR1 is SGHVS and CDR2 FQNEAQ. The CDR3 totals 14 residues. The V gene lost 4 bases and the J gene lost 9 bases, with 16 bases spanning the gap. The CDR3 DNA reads TGTGCCAGCAGCTCCCGCGGGACATTCGGTGAGCAGTTCTTC. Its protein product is CASSSRGTFGEQFF.

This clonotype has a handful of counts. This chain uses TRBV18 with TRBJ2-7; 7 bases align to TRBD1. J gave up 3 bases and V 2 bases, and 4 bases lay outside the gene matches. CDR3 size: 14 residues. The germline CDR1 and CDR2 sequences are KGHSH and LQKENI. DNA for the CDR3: TGTGCCAGCTCACCAGTGACAGGGATCTACGAGCAGTACTTC. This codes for CASSPVTGIYEQYF.

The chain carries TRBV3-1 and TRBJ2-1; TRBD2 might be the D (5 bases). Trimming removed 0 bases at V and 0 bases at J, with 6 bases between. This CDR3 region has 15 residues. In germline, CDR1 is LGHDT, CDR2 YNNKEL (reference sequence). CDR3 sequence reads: CASSQDAGSYNEQFF. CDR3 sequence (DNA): TGTGCCAGCAGCCAAGATGCGGGCTCCTACAATGAGCAGTTCTTC.

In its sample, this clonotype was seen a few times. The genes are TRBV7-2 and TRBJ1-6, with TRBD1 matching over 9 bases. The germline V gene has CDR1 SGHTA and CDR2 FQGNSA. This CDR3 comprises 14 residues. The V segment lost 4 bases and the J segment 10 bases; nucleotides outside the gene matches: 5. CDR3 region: CASSSGTGSSPLHF. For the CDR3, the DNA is TGTGCCAGCAGCTCCGGGACAGGGTCATCACCCCTCCACTTT. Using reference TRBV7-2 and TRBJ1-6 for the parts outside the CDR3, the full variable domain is GAGVSQSPSNKVTEKGKDVELRCDPISGHTALYWYRQSLGQGLEFLIYFQGNSAPDKSGLPSDRFSAERTGGSVSTLTIQRTQQEDSAVYLCASSSGTGSSPLHFGNGTRLTVT.

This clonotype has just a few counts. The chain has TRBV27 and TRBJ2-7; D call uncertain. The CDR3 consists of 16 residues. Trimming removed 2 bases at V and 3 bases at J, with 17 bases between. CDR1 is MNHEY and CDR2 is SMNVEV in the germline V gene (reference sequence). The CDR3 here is CASSLGGRSGGYEQYF. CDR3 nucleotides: TGTGCCAGCAGTTTAGGTGGGCGTTCTGGCGGCTACGAGCAGTACTTC.

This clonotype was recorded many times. CDR3 nucleotides: TGTGCCATCAGTTTGACTAGCCCCACAGATACGCAGTATTTT. This encodes CAISLTSPTDTQYF. The rearrangement joins TRBV10-3 to TRBJ2-3; 7 nucleotides agree with TRBD2. V lost 5 bases and J lost 2; bases outside the gene matches: 4. The CDR3 is made up of 14 amino acids. CDR1 is ENHRY and CDR2 is SYGVKD in the germline V gene.

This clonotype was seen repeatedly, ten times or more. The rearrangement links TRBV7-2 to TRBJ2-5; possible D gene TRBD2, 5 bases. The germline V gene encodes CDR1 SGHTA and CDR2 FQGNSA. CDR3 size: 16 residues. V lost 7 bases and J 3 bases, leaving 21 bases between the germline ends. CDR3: CASNYGLRSREETQYF. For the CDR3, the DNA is TGTGCCAGCAACTACGGACTTAGGAGTAGGGAAGAGACCCAGTACTTC.

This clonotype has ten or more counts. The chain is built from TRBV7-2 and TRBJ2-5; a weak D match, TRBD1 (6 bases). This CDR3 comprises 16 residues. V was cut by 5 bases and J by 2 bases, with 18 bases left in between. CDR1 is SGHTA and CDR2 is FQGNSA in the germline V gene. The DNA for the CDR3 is TGTGCCAGCAGCCGATCCCTCCGGGACACTCAAGAGACCCAGTACTTC. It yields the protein CASSRSLRDTQETQYF.

The CDR3 DNA reads as TGTGCCAGCAGTTTCCCGGGACTAGCGGGAGTTATGGAGACCCAGTACTTC. Protein sequence: CASSFPGLAGVMETQYF. This rearrangement joins TRBV12-3 or TRBV12-4 to TRBJ2-5; 14 bases are a match to TRBD2. The CDR3 runs to 17 residues. With V trimmed by 3 bases and J by 5 bases, 8 bases remained unmatched.

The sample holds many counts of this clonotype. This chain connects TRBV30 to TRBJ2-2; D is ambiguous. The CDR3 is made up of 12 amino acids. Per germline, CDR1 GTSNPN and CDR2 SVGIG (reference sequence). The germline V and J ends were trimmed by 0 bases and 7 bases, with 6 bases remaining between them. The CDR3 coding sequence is TGTGCCTGGAGTGTAAGAGGCGGGGAGCTGTTTTTT. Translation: CAWSVRGGELFF.

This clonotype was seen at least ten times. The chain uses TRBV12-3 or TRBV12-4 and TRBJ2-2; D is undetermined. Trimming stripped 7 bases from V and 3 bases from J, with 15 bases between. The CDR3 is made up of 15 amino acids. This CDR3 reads CASKPTGIDTGELFF. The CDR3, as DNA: TGTGCCAGCAAACCCACGGGTATAGACACCGGGGAGCTGTTTTTT.

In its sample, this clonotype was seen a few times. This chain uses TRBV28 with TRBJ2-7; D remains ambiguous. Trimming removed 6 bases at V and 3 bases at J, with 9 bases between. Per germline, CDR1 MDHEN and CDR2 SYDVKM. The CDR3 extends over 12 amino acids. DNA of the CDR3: TGTGCCAGCAGCCGCTCCCTCTACGAGCAGTACTTC. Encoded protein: CASSRSLYEQYF.